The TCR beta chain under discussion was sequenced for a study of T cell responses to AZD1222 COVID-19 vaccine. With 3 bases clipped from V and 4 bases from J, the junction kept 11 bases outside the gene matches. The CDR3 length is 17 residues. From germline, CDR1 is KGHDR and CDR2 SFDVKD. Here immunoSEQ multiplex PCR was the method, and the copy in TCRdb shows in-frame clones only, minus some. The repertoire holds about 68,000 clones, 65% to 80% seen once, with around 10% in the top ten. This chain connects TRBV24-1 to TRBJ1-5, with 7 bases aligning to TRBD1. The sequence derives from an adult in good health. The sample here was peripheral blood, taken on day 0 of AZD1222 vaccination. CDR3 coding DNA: TGTGCCACCAGTGATAAAGGGGCTAGGGGGCTTAATCAGCCCCAGCATTTT. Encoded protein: CATSDKGARGLNQPQHF.